This entry features one T cell receptor beta chain sequence. The data were taken from a study of control samples from healthy donors and cancer patients. Method: immunoSEQ multiplex PCR; TCRdb's copy keeps in-frame clones and lacks some. Of about 180,000 clones in the sample, around 89% were seen once. The length of the CDR3 is 16 residues. With V trimmed by 4 bases and J by 1 base, 6 bases remained unmatched. Germline-derived CDR1 and CDR2 are SGHDN and FVKESK. The source is a woman in her 50s in good health. The chain employs TRBV14 and TRBJ2-1, with 8 bases matching TRBD2. Sequences were obtained from blood. The CDR3 spells CASSRKAGVSYNEQFF. CDR3 DNA: TGTGCCAGCAGCCGAAAAGCGGGAGTTTCCTACAATGAGCAGTTCTTC.